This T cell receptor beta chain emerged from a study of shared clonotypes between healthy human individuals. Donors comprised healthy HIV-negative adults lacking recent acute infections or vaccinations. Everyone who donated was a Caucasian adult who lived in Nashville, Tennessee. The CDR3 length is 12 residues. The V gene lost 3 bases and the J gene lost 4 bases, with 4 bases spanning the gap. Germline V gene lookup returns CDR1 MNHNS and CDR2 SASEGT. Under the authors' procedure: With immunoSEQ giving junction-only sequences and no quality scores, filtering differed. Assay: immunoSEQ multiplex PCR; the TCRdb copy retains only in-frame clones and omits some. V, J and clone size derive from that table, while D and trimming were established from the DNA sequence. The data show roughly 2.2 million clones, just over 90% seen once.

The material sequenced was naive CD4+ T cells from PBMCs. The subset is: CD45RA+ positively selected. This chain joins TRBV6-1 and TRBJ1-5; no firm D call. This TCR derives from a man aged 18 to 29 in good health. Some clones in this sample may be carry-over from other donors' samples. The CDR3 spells CASSDLNQPQHF. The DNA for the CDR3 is TGTGCCAGCAGTGACTTGAATCAGCCCCAGCATTTT.